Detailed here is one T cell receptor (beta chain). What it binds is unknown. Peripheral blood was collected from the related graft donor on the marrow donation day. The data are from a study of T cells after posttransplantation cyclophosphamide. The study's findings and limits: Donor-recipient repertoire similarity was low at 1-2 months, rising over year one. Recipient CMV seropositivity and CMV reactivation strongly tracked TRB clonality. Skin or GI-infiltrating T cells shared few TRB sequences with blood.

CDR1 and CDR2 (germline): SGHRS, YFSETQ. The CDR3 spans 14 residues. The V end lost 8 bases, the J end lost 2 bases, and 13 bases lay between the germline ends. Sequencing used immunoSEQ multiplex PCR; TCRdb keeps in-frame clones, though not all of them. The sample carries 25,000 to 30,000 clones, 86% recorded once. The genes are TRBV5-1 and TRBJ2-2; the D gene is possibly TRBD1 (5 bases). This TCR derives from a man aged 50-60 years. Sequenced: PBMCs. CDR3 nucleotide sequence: TGCGCCAGTAGGCGCCAGGGTAACACCGGGGAGCTGTTTTTT. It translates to CASRRQGNTGELFF.